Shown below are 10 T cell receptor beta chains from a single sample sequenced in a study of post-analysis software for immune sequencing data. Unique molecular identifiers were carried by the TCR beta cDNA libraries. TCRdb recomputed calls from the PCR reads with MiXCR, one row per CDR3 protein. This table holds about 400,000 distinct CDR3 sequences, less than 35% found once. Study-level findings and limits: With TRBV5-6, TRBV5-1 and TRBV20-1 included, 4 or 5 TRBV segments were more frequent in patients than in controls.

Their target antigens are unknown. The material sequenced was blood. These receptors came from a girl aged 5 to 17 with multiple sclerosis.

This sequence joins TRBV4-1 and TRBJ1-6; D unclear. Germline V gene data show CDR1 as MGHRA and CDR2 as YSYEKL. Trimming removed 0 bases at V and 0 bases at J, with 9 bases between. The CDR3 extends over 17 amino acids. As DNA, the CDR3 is TGCGCCAGCAGCCAAGATCTTATGAGCTCCTATAATTCACCCCTCCACTTT. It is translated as CASSQDLMSSYNSPLHF.

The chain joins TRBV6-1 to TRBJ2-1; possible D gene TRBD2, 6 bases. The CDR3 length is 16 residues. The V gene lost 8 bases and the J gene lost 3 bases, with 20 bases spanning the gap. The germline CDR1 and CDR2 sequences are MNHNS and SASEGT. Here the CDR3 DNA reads TGTGCCAGCGGACGAACACGGGACGGGGGCTACAATGAGCAGTTCTTC. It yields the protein CASGRTRDGGYNEQFF.

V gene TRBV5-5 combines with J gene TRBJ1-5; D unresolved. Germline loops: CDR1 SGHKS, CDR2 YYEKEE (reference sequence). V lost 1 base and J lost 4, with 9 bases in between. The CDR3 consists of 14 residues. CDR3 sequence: CASSLLRENQPQHF. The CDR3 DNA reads TGTGCCAGCAGCTTGCTAAGGGAGAATCAGCCCCAGCATTTT.

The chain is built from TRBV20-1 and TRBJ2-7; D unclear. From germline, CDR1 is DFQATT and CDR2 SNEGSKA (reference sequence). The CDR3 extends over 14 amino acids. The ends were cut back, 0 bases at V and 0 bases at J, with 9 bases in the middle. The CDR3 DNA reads TGCAGTGCTAGAGAGCGCATTCGCTCCTACGAGCAGTACTTC. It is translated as CSARERIRSYEQYF.

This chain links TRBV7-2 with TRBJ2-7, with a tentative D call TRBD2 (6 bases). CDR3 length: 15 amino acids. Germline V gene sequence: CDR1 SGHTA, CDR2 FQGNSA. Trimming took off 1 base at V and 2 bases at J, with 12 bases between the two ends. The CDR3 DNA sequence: TGTGCCAGCAGCTTAGGGTGGCGGGGTACCTACGAGCAGTACTTC. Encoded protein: CASSLGWRGTYEQYF.

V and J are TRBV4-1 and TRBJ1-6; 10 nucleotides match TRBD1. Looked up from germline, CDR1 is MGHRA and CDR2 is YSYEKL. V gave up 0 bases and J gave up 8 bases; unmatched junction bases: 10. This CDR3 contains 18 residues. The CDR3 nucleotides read TGCGCCAGCAGCCAAGATAGTAGGGACAGGGGCTTCCATTCACCCCTCCACTTT. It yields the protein CASSQDSRDRGFHSPLHF.

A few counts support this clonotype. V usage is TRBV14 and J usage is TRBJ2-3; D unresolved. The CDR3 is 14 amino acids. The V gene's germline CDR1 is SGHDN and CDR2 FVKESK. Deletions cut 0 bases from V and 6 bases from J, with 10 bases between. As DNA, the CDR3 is TGTGCCAGCAGCCAAGATCGAAGGGCGGATACGCAGTATTTT. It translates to CASSQDRRADTQYF. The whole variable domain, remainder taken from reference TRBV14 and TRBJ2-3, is EAGVTQFPSHSVIEKGQTVTLRCDPISGHDNLYWYRRVMGKEIKFLLHFVKESKQDESGMPNNRFLAERTGGTYSTLKVQPAELEDSGVYFCASSQDRRADTQYFGPGTRLTVL.

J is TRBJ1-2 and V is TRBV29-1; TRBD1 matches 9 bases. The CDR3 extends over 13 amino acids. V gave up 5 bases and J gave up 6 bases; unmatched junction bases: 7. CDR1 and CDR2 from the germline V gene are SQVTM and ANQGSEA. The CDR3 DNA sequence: TGCAGCGTTTATACCGGGACAGGGAATGGCTACACCTTC. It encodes CSVYTGTGNGYTF. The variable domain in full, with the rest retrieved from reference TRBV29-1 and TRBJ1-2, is SAVISQKPSRDICQRGTSLTIQCQVDSQVTMMFWYRQQPGQSLTLIATANQGSEATYESGFVIDKFPISRPNLTFSTLTVSNMSPEDSSIYLCSVYTGTGNGYTFGSGTRLTVV.

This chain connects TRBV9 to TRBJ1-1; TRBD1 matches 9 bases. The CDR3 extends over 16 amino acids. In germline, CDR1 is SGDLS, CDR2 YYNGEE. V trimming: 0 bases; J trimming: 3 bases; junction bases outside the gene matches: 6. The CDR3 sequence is CASSVGQGGPYTEAFF. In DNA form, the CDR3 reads TGTGCCAGCAGCGTAGGACAGGGGGGGCCCTACACTGAAGCTTTCTTT. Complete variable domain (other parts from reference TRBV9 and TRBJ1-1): DSGVTQTPKHLITATGQRVTLRCSPRSGDLSVYWYQQSLDQGLQFLIQYYNGEERAKGNILERFSAQQFPDLHSELNLSSLELGDSALYFCASSVGQGGPYTEAFFGQGTRLTVV.

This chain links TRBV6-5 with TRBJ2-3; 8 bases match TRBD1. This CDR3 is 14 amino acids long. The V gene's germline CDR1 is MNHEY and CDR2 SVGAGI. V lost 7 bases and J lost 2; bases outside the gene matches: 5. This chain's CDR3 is CASTRQGATDTQYF. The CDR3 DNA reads TGTGCCAGCACCAGGCAGGGGGCCACAGATACGCAGTATTTT.